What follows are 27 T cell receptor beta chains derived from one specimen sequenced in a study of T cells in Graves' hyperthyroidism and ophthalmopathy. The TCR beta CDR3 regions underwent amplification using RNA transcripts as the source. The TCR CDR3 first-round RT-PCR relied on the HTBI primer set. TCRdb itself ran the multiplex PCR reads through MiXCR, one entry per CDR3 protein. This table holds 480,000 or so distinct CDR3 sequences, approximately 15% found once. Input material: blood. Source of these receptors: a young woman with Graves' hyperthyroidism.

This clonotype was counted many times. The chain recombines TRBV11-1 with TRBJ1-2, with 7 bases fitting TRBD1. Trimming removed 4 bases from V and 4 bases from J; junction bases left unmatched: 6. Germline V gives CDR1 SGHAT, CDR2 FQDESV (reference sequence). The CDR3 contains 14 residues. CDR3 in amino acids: CASSSHRGGYGYTF. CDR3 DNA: TGTGCCAGCAGCTCACACAGGGGCGGCTATGGCTACACCTTC.

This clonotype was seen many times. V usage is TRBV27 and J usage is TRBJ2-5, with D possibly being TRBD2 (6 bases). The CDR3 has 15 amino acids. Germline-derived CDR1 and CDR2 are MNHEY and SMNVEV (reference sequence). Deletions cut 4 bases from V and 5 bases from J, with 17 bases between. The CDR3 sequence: CASSSTGSHWETQYF. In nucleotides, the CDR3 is TGTGCCAGCAGTTCAACCGGGAGCCACTGGGAGACCCAGTACTTC.

The CDR3: CASSLTNGFGELFF. The CDR3 bases are TGTGCCAGCAGCTTGACCAATGGTTTCGGGGAGCTGTTTTTT. This sequence joins TRBV7-2 and TRBJ2-2; the D is unclear. The length of the CDR3 is 14 residues. The V gene's germline CDR1 is SGHTA and CDR2 FQGNSA. V was cut by 3 bases and J by 7 bases, with 12 bases left in between.

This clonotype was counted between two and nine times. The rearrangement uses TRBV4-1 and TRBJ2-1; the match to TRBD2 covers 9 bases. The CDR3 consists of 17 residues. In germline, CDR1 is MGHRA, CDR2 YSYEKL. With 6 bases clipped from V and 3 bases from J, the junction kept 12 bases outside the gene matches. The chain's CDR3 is CASSIGLAKGYYNEQFF. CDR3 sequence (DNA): TGCGCCAGCAGTATAGGACTAGCGAAGGGATACTACAATGAGCAGTTCTTC.

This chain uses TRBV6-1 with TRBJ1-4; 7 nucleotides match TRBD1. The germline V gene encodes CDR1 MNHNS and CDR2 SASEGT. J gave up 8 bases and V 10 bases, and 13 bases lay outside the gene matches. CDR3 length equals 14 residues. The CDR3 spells CANRQTGQREKLFF. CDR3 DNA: TGTGCCAACAGGCAGACGGGACAGAGAGAAAAACTGTTTTTT.

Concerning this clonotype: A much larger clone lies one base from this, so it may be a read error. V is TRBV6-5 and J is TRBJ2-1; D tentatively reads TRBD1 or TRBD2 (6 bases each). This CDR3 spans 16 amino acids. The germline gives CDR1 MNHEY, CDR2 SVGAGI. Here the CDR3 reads CANSYFRGESYNEQFF. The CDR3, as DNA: TGTGCCAACAGTTACTTTAGGGGGGAATCCTACAATGAGCAGTTCTTC.

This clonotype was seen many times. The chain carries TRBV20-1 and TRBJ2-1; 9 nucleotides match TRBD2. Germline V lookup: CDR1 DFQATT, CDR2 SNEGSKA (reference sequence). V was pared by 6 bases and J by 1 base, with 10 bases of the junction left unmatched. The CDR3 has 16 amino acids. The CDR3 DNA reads TGCAGTGCAACCGGGACTAGCAGTCGGTCCTACAATGAGCAGTTCTTC. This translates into CSATGTSSRSYNEQFF.

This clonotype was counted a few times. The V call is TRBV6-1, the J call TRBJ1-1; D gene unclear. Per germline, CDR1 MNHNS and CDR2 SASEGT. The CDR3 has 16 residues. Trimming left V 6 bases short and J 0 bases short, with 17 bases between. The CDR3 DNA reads TGTGCCAGCAGCCAACGCGGGGATCGACTGAACACTGAAGCTTTCTTT. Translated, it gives CASSQRGDRLNTEAFF.

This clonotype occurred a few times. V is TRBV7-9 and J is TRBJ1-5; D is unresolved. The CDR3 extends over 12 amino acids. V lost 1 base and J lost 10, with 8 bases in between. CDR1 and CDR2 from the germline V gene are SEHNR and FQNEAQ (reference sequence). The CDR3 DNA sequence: TGTGCCAGCAGCTTAGAGGAACTCCCCCAGCATTTT. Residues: CASSLEELPQHF. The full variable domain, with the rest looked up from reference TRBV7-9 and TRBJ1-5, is DTGVSQNPRHKITKRGQNVTFRCDPISEHNRLYWYRQTLGQGPEFLTYFQNEAQLEKSRLLSDRFSAERPKGSFSTLEIQRTEQGDSAMYLCASSLEELPQHFGDGTRLSIL.

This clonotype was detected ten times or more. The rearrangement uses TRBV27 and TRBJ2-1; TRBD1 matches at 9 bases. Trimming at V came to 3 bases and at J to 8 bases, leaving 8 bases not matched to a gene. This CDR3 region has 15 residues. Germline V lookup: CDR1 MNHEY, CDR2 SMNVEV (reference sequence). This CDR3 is CASSLWTGEVDEQFF. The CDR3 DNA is TGTGCCAGCAGTTTGTGGACAGGGGAGGTCGATGAGCAGTTCTTC.

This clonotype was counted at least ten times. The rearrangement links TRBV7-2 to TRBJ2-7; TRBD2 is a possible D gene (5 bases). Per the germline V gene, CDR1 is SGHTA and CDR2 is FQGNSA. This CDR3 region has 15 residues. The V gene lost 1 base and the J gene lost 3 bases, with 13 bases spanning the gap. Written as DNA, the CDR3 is TGTGCCAGCAGCTTAGGTCTGGGAGAGGGCTACGAGCAGTACTTC. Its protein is CASSLGLGEGYEQYF.

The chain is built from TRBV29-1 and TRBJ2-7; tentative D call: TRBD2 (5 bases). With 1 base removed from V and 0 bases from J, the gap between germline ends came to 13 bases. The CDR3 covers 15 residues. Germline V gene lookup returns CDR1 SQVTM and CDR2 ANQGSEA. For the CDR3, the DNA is TGCAGCGTTGAAGGAGTTTTAGCGAACTCCTACGAGCAGTACTTC. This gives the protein CSVEGVLANSYEQYF.

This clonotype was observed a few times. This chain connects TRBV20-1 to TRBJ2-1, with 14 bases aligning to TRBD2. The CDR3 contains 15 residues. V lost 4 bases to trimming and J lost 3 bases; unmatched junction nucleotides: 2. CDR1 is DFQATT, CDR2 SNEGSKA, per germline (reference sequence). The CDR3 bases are TGCAGTGCTAAGGGACTAGCGGGAGACTACAATGAGCAGTTCTTC. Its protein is CSAKGLAGDYNEQFF.

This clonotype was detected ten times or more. CDR3 region: CATSGPTGELFF. The DNA of the CDR3 is TGTGCCACCAGTGGACCTACCGGGGAGCTGTTTTTT. The rearrangement links TRBV24-1 to TRBJ2-2; no clear D. The V and J ends lost 5 bases and 5 bases respectively, with 5 bases between them. Germline V gene sequence: CDR1 KGHDR, CDR2 SFDVKD. There are 12 residues in the CDR3.

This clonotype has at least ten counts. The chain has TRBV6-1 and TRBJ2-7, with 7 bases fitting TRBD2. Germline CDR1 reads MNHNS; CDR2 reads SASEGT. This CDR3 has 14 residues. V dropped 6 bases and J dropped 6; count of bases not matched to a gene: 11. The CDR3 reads CASRLAPGYIEQYF. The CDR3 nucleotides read TGTGCCAGCAGACTAGCGCCGGGCTATATCGAGCAGTACTTC.

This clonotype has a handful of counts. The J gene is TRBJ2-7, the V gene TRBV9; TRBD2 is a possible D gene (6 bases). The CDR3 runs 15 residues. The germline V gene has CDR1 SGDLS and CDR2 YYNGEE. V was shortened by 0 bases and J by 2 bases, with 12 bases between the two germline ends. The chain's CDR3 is CASSVGAGRAYEQYF. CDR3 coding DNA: TGTGCCAGCAGCGTAGGGGCGGGAAGAGCCTACGAGCAGTACTTC. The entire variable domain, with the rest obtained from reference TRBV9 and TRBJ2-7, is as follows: DSGVTQTPKHLITATGQRVTLRCSPRSGDLSVYWYQQSLDQGLQFLIQYYNGEERAKGNILERFSAQQFPDLHSELNLSSLELGDSALYFCASSVGAGRAYEQYFGPGTRLTVT.

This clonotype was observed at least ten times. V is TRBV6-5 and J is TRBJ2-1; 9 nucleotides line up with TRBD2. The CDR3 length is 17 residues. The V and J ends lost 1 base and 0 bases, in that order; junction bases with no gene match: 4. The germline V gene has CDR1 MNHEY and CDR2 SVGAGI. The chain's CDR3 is CASSYLPAGGSYNEQFF. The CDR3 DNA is TGTGCCAGCAGTTACTTACCAGCGGGGGGCTCCTACAATGAGCAGTTCTTC.

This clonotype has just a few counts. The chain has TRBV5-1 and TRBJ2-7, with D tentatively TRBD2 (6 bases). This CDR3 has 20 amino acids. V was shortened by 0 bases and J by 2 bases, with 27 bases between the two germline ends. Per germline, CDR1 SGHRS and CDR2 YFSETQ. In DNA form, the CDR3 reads TGCGCCAGCAGCTTGGGACCGTTCCGGGAGTCGCAGTTGGGTACCTACGAGCAGTACGTC. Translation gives CASSLGPFRESQLGTYEQYV.

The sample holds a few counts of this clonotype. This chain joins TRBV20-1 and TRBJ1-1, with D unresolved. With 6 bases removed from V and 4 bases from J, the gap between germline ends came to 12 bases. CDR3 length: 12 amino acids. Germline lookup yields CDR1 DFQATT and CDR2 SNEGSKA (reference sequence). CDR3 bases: TGCAGTGCCTGGAATTCGGGCACTGAAGCTTTCTTT. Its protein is CSAWNSGTEAFF.

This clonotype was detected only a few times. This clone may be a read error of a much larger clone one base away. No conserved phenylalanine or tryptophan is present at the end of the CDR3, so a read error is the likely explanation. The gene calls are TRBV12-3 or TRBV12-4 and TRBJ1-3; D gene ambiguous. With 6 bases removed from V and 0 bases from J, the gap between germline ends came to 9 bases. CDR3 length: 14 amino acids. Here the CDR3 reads CASSLLDSGNTIYS. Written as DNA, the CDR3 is TGTGCCAGCAGCCTCCTCGACTCTGGAAACACCATATATTCT.

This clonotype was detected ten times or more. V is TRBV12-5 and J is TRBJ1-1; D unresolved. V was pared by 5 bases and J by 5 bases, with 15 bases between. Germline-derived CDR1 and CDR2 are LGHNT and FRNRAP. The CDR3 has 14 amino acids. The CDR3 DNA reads TGTGCTAGTGGTCTGACCGTTGGGGAGACTGAAGCTTTCTTT. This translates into CASGLTVGETEAFF.

CDR3 nucleotides: TGCGCCAGCAGCCAGTGGACAGGGGGCCAGGAGACCCAGTACTTC. Its protein product is CASSQWTGGQETQYF. V usage is TRBV4-1 and J usage is TRBJ2-5; 11 bases are shared with TRBD1. The V gene end was trimmed by 3 bases and the J gene end by 5 bases; junction bases not matched to a gene: 5. The CDR3 contains 15 residues. Germline CDR1 MGHRA, CDR2 YSYEKL.

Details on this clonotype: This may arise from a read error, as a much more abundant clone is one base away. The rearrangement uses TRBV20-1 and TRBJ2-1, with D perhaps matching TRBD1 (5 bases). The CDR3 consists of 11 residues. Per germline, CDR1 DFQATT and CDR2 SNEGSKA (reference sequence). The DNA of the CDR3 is TGCGGTGCTATTGCAGGGAATGAGCAGTTCTTC. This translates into CGAIAGNEQFF.

The CDR3 sequence is CASRGTREYQETQYF. The DNA for the CDR3 is TGTGCCAGCAGAGGGACTAGAGAATACCAAGAGACCCAGTACTTC. The genes are TRBV5-6 and TRBJ2-5; TRBD2 matches at 8 bases. The V gene's germline CDR1 is SGHDT and CDR2 YYEEEE. V was clipped by 5 bases and J by 0 bases; unmatched bases: 6. This CDR3 has 15 amino acids. The whole variable domain, filled in from reference TRBV5-6 and TRBJ2-5, reads DAGVTQSPTHLIKTRGQQVTLRCSPKSGHDTVSWYQQALGQGPQFIFQYYEEEERQRGNFPDRFSGHQFPNYSSELNVNALLLGDSALYLCASRGTREYQETQYFGPGTRLLVL.

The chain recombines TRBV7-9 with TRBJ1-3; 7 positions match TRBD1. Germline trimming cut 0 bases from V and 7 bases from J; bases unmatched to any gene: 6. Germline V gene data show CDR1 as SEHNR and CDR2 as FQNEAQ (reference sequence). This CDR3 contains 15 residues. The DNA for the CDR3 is TGTGCCAGCAGCTTAGCTGAGACAGGGAGTAACACCATATATTTT. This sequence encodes CASSLAETGSNTIYF.

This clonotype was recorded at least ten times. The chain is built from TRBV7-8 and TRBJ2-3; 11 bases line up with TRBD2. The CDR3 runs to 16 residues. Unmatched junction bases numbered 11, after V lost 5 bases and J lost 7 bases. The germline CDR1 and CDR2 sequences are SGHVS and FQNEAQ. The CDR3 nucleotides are TGTGCCAGCAGCCCCTGGACTAGCGGGCCTGAGAATACGCAGTATTTT. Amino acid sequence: CASSPWTSGPENTQYF.

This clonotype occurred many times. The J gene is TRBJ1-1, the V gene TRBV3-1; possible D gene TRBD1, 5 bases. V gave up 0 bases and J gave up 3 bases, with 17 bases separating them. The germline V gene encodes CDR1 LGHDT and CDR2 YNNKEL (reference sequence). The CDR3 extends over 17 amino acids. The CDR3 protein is CASSQDNWDSRYTEAFF. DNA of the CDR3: TGTGCCAGCAGCCAAGATAACTGGGACTCCAGATACACTGAAGCTTTCTTT.